This paragraph covers one T cell receptor beta chain sequence. Its antigen is unknown. This record comes from a study of T cell responses to AZD1222 COVID-19 vaccine. Points from the study as a whole: Clonal diversity may have been underestimated, and the donors were mostly white British, with more females than males.

Only in-frame clones appear in the TCRdb table, and some are missing; sequencing was by immunoSEQ multiplex PCR. The sample lists around 130,000 clones; roughly 90% were seen once. CDR3 length equals 11 residues. Trimming removed 6 bases at V and 9 bases at J, with 9 bases between. The material was peripheral blood, obtained 28 days after the second AZD1222 dose. This sequence originates from an adult who received the AZD1222 COVID-19 vaccine. The gene calls are TRBV12-3 or TRBV12-4 and TRBJ1-5; D is unclear. CDR3 sequence: CASSPSVPQHF. The CDR3 coding sequence is TGTGCCAGCAGCCCGTCGGTGCCCCAGCATTTT.